Given below is one T cell receptor (beta chain) in context. With V trimmed by 3 bases and J by 7 bases, 6 bases remained unmatched. The germline CDR1 and CDR2 sequences are SEHNR and FQNEAQ (reference sequence). This CDR3 spans 15 amino acids. Patients sequenced had flow cytometry evidence of CD8+CD57+ cell expansion. Genomic DNA, serving as template, underwent TCR beta VDJ and CDR3 profiling. TCRdb ran MiXCR on the reads and lists one entry per CDR3 protein. The sample includes under 200,000 distinct CDR3 sequences, 71% seen only once; the top ten take more than 35%. The data derive from a study of CD8+CD57+ T cells in acquired aplastic anemia. As for the study in general: The sorted CD4+ and CD8+ cells yielded an average around 3.2 ug of DNA.

This clonotype was obtained from a human donor with aplastic anemia. Sequencing used sorted CD4+, CD8+, or CD8+CD57+ T cells (not recorded which) from PBMCs. The chain joins TRBV7-9 to TRBJ2-1, with 10 bases identical to TRBD2. This CDR3 is CASSLSLAGENEQFF. The CDR3 DNA reads as TGTGCCAGCAGCTTGTCTCTAGCGGGGGAGAATGAGCAGTTCTTC.